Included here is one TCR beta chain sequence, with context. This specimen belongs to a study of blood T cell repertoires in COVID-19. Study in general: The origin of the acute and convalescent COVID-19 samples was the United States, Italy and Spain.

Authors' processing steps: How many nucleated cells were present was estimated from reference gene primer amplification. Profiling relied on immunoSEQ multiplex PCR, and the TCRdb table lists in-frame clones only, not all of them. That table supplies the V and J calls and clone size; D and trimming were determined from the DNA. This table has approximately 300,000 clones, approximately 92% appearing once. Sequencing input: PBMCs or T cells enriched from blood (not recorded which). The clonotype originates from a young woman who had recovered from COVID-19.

The CDR3 protein is CASSYSIQTSNEKLFF. CDR3 coding DNA: TGTGCCAGCAGTTACTCGATACAGACCTCTAATGAAAAACTGTTTTTT. V and J are TRBV6-5 and TRBJ1-4; D unresolved. This CDR3 region has 16 residues. The germline gives CDR1 MNHEY, CDR2 SVGAGI. Trimming shortened V by 0 bases and J by 3 bases, and 11 bases separated the two germline ends.